The rows below give T cell receptor beta chains drawn from one sample of a study of blood T cell repertoires in COVID-19. Assay used: immunoSEQ multiplex PCR; TCRdb lists only in-frame clones, some missing. The sample lists a few hundred thousand clones; 70% to 90% were seen once. The sequenced sample consisted of PBMCs or T cells enriched from blood (not recorded which). Source of these receptors: a woman aged 25 to 45 who had been exposed to COVID-19. CDR3s include the opening cysteine and the closing phenylalanine or tryptophan. D genes are given only for firm matches. The size entry is marked missing in some rows and otherwise reads once, few, many or a size class.

clone_size cdr3_length j_call d_call v_call cdr3_nt cdr3_aa
- 14 TRBJ1-4 - TRBV2 TGTGCTACCAGAGGGGGAAGGGGGAATGAAAAACTGTTTTTT CATRGGRGNEKLFF
- 15 TRBJ1-6 - TRBV21-1 TGTGCCAGCAGCATCGGGACAGGGCGTTCTTCACCCCTCCACTTT CASSIGTGRSSPLHF
once 14 TRBJ2-5 - TRBV7-2 TGTGCCAGCAGCCCAAGGACTTTGCAAGAGACCCAGTACTTC CASSPRTLQETQYF
- 13 TRBJ1-2 - TRBV24-1 TGTACCACCTCGACAGGAGCCGCCTATGGCTACACCTTC CTTSTGAAYGYTF
- 18 TRBJ1-2 TRBD1 TRBV19 TGTGCCAGTAGTAAAAGTTTGTGGGACAGGTACCAAAACTATGGCTACACCTTC CASSKSLWDRYQNYGYTF
- 16 TRBJ2-1 TRBD2 TRBV11-3 TGTGCCAGCAGCACGGGACTAGCGGGAGCTTACAATGAGCAGTTCTTC CASSTGLAGAYNEQFF
once 15 TRBJ2-2 TRBD1 TRBV24-1 TGTGCCACCAGTAAGACCGGGACAGGGACCGGGGAGCTGTTTTTT CATSKTGTGTGELFF
- 16 TRBJ2-7 - TRBV4-1 TGCGCCAGCAGCCAAGTCCAAACTGAAAGTATCTACGAGCAGTACTTC CASSQVQTESIYEQYF
- 12 TRBJ1-1 - TRBV12-3/TRBV12-4 TGTGCCAGCAGTTTTCGAGGCACTGAAGCTTTCTTT CASSFRGTEAFF
once 13 TRBJ1-1 - TRBV24-1 TGTGCCACCAGTGATCCGCCCGGGGAGGAAGCTTTCTTT CATSDPPGEEAFF
- 12 TRBJ2-2 - TRBV19 TGTGCCAGTAGGGACAGTCCCGGGGAGCTGTTTTTT CASRDSPGELFF
- 14 TRBJ1-4 TRBD1 TRBV19 TGTGCCACGGGACAGGGTGCAACTAATGAAAAACTGTTTTTT CATGQGATNEKLFF
many 13 TRBJ1-1 TRBD1 TRBV5-5 TGTGCCAGCAGGGTGGGACAGGGGCCTGAAGCTTTCTTT CASRVGQGPEAFF
- 16 TRBJ1-5 - TRBV5-6 TGTGCCAGCAGCTCCCGGGACTCCACCCGGCATCAGCCCCAGCATTTT CASSSRDSTRHQPQHF
- 15 TRBJ2-5 - TRBV5-1 TGCGCCAGCAGCTTGGCAAGGGCAGGGCAAGAGACCCAGTACTTC CASSLARAGQETQYF
- 16 TRBJ2-7 TRBD2 TRBV28 TGTGCCAGCAGTCCGGGTGGGGCGGGACTAGGGGGCGAGCAGTACTTC CASSPGGAGLGGEQYF
- 13 TRBJ2-1 - TRBV9 TGTGCCAGCGGAAGGGGGGGCTACAATGAGCAGTTCTTC CASGRGGYNEQFF
- 15 TRBJ2-1 TRBD1 TRBV6-4 TGTGCCAGCAGCCGCGAGGACAGGGGTCGCAATGAGCAGTTCTTC CASSREDRGRNEQFF
- 14 TRBJ1-2 TRBD1 TRBV5-8 TGTGCCAGCACCCCAAGACAGGGAATCTATGGCTACACCTTC CASTPRQGIYGYTF
few 15 TRBJ1-5 TRBD1 TRBV18 TGTGCCAGCTCAGAACAGGGGGCAAGCAATCAGCCCCAGCATTTT CASSEQGASNQPQHF
- 11 TRBJ1-1 - TRBV20-1 TGCAGTGCTGGCCACAACACTGAAGCTTTCTTT CSAGHNTEAFF
- 15 TRBJ1-6 - TRBV7-3 TGTGCCAGCAGCTTAAGGGGGGGATATAATTCACCCCTCCACTTT CASSLRGGYNSPLHF
- 14 TRBJ2-7 TRBD1 TRBV27 TGTGCCAGCAGTCTCCGGGACAGGGGGTACGAGCAGTACTTC CASSLRDRGYEQYF
once 15 TRBJ2-7 TRBD1 TRBV19 TGTGCCAGTAGTCCCCGGACAGGGTGGAGCTACGAGCAGTACTTC CASSPRTGWSYEQYF
- 13 TRBJ2-7 TRBD1 TRBV5-6 TGTGCCTTACGAGGGGGCGCGTCAGGCGAGCAGTACTTC CALRGGASGEQYF
- 14 TRBJ1-4 TRBD1 TRBV7-9 TGTGCCAGCAGCTCACAGGGGTCTAATGAAAAACTGTTTTTT CASSSQGSNEKLFF
- 15 TRBJ2-7 TRBD2 TRBV3-1/TRBV3-2 TGTGCCAGCAGCCAAGTATCCGGGGGGACCTACGAGCAGTACTTC CASSQVSGGTYEQYF
once 13 TRBJ1-1 - TRBV19 TGTGCCAGTACCATCCCGGGGGACACTGAAGCTTTCTTT CASTIPGDTEAFF
- 15 TRBJ1-2 TRBD1 TRBV24-1 TGTGCCACCAGTGACCCGGGACAGGGTAACTATGGCTACACCTTC CATSDPGQGNYGYTF
- 17 TRBJ2-2 TRBD1 TRBV10-3 TGTGCCACAGCCTCGGACAGGGGGCCTGGAGGCACCGGGGAGCTGTTTTTT CATASDRGPGGTGELFF
- 15 TRBJ1-2 - TRBV19 TGTGCCAGTAGTATAGATCTGGCAGCTAACTATGGCTACACCTTC CASSIDLAANYGYTF
- 15 TRBJ1-3 TRBD1 TRBV6-5 TGTGCCAGCAGAATCGGGACAGCCTCTGGAAACACCATATATTTT CASRIGTASGNTIYF
- 11 TRBJ1-5 - TRBV12-1 TGTGCCAGCAGCCCCGGTCAGCCCCAGCATTTT CASSPGQPQHF
few 14 TRBJ2-2 - TRBV30 TGTGCCTGGAGGGGGCGTATAAGGACCGGGGAGCTGTTTTTT CAWRGRIRTGELFF
- 14 TRBJ1-2 TRBD1 TRBV28 TGTGCCAGCAGGCAGGGGGGTAATAACTATGGCTACACCTTC CASRQGGNNYGYTF
once 13 TRBJ2-7 - TRBV2 TGTGCCAGCAGTGACAGATTACCCTACGAGCAGTACTTC CASSDRLPYEQYF
many 17 TRBJ1-1 TRBD1 TRBV5-1 TGCGCCAGCAGCTTGGGGATTGGGACAGGGCGGGGGACTGAAGCTTTCTTT CASSLGIGTGRGTEAFF
- 15 TRBJ1-5 - TRBV6-1 TGTGCCAGCAGTGAAAGGCAGGTTAGCAATCAGCCCCAGCATTTT CASSERQVSNQPQHF
- 15 TRBJ1-2 - TRBV6-5 TGTGCCAGCAGTTACTCGGCCCAGGGATCCTATGGCTACACCTTC CASSYSAQGSYGYTF
few 15 TRBJ1-5 - TRBV2 TGTGCCAGCAGTGAAGCGCTACCAGGGAGGGAGCCCCAGCATTTT CASSEALPGREPQHF